The clone carrying this T cell receptor beta chain was seen many times. MiXCR, applied by TCRdb to the 5' RACE reads, yields one record per CDR3 protein. The data hold more than 10,000 distinct CDR3 sequences, with 20% to 25% observed a single time. This record belongs to a study of neurological immune-mediated disorders. Between the trimmed V and J ends, which lost 6 bases and 1 base, there was a span of 12 bases. This CDR3 contains 14 residues. The TCR sequence derives from a middle-aged woman with multiple sclerosis. The rearrangement uses TRBV12-3 or TRBV12-4 and TRBJ1-1; D not certain. Sequenced input: CD8+ T cells from blood. The CDR3 region is CASSDLHGNTEAFF. The CDR3 DNA reads as TGTGCCAGCAGCGACCTTCACGGGAACACTGAAGCTTTCTTT.